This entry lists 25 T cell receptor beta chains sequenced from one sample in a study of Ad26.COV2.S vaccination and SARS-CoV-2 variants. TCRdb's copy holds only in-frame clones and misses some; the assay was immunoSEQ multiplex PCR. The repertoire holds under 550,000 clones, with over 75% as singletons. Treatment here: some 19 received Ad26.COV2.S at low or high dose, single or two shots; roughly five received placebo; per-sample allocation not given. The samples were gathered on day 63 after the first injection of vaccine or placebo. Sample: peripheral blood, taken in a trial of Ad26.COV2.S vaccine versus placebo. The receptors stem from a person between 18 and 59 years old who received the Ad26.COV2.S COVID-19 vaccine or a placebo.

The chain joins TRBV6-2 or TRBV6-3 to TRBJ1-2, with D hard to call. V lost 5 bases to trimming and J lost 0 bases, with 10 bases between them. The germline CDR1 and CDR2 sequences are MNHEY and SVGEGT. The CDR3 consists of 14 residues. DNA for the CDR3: TGTGCCAGCAGTATTCCTCCAGCTAACTATGGCTACACCTTC. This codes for CASSIPPANYGYTF.

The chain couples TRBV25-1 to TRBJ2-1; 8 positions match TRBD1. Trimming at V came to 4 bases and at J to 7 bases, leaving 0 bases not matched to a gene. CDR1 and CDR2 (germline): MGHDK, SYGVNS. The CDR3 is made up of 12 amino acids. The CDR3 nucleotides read TGTGCCAGCAGTGGGACAGGGAATGAGCAGTTCTTC. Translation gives CASSGTGNEQFF.

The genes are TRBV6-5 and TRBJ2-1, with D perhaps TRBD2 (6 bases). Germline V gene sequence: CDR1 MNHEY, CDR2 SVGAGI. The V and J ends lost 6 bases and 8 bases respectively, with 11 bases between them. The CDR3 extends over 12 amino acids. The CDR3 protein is CASRGGFHEQFF. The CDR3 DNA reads TGTGCCAGCAGGGGGGGATTCCATGAGCAGTTCTTC.

CDR3 protein: CASSLAKTSGSNEQFF. The CDR3 DNA reads as TGCGCCAGCAGCTTGGCCAAGACTAGCGGGAGTAATGAGCAGTTCTTC. The chain has TRBV5-1 and TRBJ2-1; 12 nucleotides match TRBD2. The V segment lost 0 bases and the J segment 7 bases; nucleotides outside the gene matches: 5. CDR1 is SGHRS and CDR2 is YFSETQ in the germline V gene. The CDR3 covers 16 residues.

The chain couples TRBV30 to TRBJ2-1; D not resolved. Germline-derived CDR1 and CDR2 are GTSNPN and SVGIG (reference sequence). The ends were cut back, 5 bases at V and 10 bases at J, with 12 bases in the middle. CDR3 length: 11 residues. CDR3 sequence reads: CAWSSSWEQFF. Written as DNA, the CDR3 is TGTGCCTGGTCGTCTAGTTGGGAGCAGTTCTTC.

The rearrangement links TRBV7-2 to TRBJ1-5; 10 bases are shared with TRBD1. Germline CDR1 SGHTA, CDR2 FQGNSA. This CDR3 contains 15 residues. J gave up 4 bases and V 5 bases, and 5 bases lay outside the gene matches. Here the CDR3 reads CASSPRTGGNQPQHF. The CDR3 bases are TGTGCCAGCAGCCCCCGGACAGGGGGTAATCAGCCCCAGCATTTT.

CDR3 protein: CASSARQGPYSGANVLTF. The CDR3 region has the DNA TGTGCCAGCAGCGCCCGACAGGGCCCATACTCTGGGGCCAACGTCCTGACTTTC. This chain joins TRBV27 and TRBJ2-6, with TRBD1 identical over 7 bases. V shed 6 bases, J shed 0 bases, and the junction held 11 bases outside the gene matches. Germline V gives CDR1 MNHEY, CDR2 SMNVEV (reference sequence). CDR3 length equals 18 residues.

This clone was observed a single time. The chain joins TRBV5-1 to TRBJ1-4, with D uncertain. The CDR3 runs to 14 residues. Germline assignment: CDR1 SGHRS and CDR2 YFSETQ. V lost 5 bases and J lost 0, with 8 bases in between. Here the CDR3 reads CASSWQTTNEKLFF. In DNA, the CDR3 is TGCGCCAGCAGTTGGCAAACAACTAATGAAAAACTGTTTTTT.

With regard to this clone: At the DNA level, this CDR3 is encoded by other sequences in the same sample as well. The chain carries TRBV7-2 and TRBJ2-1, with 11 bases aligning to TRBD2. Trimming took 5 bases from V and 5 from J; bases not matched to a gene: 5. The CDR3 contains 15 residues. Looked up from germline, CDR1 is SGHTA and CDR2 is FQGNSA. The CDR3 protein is CASSPGLAGNNEQFF. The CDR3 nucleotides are TGTGCCAGCAGCCCCGGACTAGCGGGCAACAATGAGCAGTTCTTC.

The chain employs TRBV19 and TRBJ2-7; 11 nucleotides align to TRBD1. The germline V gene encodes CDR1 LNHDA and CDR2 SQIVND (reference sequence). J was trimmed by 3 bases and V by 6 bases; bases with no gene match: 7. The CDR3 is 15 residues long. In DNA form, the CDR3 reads TGTGCCAGTAGCCGGACAGGGGGCACCATCTACGAGCAGTACTTC. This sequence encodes CASSRTGGTIYEQYF.

The CDR3 DNA reads TGTGCCAGCAGCCAAACGTCCGTTTTGGCGGAAGAGACCCAGTACTTC. Protein: CASSQTSVLAEETQYF. V is TRBV7-6 and J is TRBJ2-5, with D hard to call. This CDR3 spans 16 amino acids. Germline CDR1 reads SGHVS; CDR2 reads FNYEAQ. V lost 5 bases to trimming and J lost 3 bases, with 19 bases between them.

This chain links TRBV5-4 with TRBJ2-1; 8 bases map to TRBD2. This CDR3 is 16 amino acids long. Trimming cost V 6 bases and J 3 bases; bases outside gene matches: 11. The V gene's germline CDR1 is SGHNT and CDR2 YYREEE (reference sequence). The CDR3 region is CASTHGGRNSYNEQFF. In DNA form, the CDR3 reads TGTGCCAGCACTCATGGCGGGAGGAATAGCTACAATGAGCAGTTCTTC.

CDR3 residues: CASSPRGIDSPLHF. CDR3 sequence (DNA): TGTGCCAGCTCACCTAGGGGGATCGATTCACCCCTCCACTTT. This chain links TRBV18 with TRBJ1-6, with a tentative D call TRBD1 (6 bases). Germline values: CDR1 KGHSH, CDR2 LQKENI. Trimming removed 3 bases from V and 8 bases from J, with 11 bases in between. The CDR3 is 14 residues long.

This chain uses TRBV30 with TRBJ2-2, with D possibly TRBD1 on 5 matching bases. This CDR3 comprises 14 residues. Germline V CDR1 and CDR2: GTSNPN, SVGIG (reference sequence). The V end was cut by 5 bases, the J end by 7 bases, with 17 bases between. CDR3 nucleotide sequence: TGTGCCTGGTGGGTTCCGTCTAGGGGCGGGGAGCTGTTTTTT. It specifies CAWWVPSRGGELFF.

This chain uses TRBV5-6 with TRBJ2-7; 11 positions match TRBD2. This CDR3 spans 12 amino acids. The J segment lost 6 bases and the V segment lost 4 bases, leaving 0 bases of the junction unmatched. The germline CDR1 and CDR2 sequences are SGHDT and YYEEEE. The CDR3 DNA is TGTGCCAGCAGCCTAGCGGGAGGCGAGCAGTACTTC. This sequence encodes CASSLAGGEQYF. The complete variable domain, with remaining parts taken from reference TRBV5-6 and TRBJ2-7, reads DAGVTQSPTHLIKTRGQQVTLRCSPKSGHDTVSWYQQALGQGPQFIFQYYEEEERQRGNFPDRFSGHQFPNYSSELNVNALLLGDSALYLCASSLAGGEQYFGPGTRLTVT.

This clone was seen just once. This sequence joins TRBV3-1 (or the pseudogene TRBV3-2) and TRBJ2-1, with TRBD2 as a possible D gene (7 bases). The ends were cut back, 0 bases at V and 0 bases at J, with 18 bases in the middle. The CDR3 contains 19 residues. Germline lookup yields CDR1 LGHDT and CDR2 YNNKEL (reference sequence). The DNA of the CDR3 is TGTGCCAGCAGCCAAGATGGGGGGGCTAGCGCTAGCTCCTACAATGAGCAGTTCTTC. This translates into CASSQDGGASASSYNEQFF.

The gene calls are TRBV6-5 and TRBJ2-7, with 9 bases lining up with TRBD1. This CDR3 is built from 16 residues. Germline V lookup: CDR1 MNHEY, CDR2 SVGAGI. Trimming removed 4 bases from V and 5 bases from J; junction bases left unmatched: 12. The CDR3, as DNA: TGTGCCAGCAGTTCCCGTCCCCAGGGACAGGGCCACGAGCAGTACTTC. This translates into CASSSRPQGQGHEQYF.

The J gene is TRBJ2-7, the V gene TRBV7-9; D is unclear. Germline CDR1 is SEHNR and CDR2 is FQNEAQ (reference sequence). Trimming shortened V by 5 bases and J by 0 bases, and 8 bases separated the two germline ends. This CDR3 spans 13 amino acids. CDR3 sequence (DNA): TGTGCCAGCAGCCAGACATACTCCTACGAGCAGTACTTC. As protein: CASSQTYSYEQYF.

The CDR3, as DNA: TGTGCCAGCCTTCAGTGGTCCTCGAAGGGGGAGACCCAGTACTTC. Protein product: CASLQWSSKGETQYF. The chain links TRBV27 to TRBJ2-5; tentatively, D is TRBD1 (5 bases). V was cut by 8 bases and J by 5 bases, with 21 bases left in between. Germline V CDR1 and CDR2: MNHEY, SMNVEV (reference sequence). The CDR3 has 15 amino acids.

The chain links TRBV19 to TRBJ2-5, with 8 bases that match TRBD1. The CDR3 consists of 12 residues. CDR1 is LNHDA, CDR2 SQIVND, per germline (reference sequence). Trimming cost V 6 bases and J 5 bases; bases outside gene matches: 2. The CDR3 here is CASRTGAETQYF. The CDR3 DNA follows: TGTGCCAGTAGGACAGGGGCCGAGACCCAGTACTTC.

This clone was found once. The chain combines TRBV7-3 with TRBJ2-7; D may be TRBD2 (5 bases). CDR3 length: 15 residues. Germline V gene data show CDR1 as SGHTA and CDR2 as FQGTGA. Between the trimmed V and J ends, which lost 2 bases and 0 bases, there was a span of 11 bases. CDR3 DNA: TGTGCCAGCAGCTTAGGACCTAGCCTCTCCTACGAGCAGTACTTC. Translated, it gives CASSLGPSLSYEQYF.

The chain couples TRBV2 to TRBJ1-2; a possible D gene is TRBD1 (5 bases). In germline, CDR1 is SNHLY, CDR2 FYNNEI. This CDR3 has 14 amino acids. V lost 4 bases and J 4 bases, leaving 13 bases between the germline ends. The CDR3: CASSGLGDGYGYTF. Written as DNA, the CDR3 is TGTGCCAGCAGTGGTCTGGGGGACGGCTATGGCTACACCTTC.

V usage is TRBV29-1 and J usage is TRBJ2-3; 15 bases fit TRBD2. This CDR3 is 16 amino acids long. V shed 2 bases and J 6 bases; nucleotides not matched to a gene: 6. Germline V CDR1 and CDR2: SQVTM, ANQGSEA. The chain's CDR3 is CSVELGTSGRLDTQYF. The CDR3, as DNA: TGCAGCGTTGAACTAGGGACTAGCGGGAGGTTGGATACGCAGTATTTT.

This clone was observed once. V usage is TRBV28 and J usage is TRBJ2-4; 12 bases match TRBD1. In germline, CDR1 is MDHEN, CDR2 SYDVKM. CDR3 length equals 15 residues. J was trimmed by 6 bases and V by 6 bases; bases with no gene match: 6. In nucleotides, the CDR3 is TGTGCCAGCAGACCCGGGACAGGGGGCCTAAACATTCAGTACTTC. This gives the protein CASRPGTGGLNIQYF. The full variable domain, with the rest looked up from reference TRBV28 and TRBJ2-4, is DVKVTQSSRYLVKRTGEKVFLECVQDMDHENMFWYRQDPGLGLRLIYFSYDVKMKEKGDIPEGYSVSREKKERFSLILESASTNQTSMYLCASRPGTGGLNIQYFGAGTRLSVL.

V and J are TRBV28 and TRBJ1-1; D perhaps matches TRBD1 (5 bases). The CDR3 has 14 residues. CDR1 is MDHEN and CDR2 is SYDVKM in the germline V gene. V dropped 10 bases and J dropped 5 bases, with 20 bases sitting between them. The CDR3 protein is CATLWAGRRTEAFF. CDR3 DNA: TGTGCCACCCTCTGGGCAGGGAGGAGGACTGAAGCTTTCTTT.